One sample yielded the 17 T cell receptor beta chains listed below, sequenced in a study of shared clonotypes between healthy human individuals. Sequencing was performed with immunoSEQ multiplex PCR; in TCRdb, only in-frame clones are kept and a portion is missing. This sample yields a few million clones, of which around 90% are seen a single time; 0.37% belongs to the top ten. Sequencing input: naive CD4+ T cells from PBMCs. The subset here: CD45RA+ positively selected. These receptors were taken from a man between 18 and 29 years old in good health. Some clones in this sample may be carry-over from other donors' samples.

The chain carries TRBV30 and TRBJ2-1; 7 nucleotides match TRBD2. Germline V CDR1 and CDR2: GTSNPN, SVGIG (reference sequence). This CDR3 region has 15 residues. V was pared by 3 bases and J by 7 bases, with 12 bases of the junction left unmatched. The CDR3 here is CAWSFLAEQKNEQFF. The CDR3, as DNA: TGTGCCTGGAGCTTCCTAGCGGAGCAAAAAAATGAGCAGTTCTTC.

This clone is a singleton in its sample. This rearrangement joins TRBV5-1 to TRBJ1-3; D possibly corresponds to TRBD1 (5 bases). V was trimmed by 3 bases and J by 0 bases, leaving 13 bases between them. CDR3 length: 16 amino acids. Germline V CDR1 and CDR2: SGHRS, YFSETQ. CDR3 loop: CASSSAGTGSGNTIYF. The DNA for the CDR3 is TGCGCCAGCAGCTCGGCCGGGACCGGCTCTGGAAACACCATATATTTT.

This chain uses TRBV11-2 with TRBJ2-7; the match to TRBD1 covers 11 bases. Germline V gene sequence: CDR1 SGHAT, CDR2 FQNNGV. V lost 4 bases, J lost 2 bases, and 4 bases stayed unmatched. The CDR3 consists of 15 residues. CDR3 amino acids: CASSWGTGGTYEQYF. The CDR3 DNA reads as TGTGCCAGCAGCTGGGGGACAGGGGGGACCTACGAGCAGTACTTC.

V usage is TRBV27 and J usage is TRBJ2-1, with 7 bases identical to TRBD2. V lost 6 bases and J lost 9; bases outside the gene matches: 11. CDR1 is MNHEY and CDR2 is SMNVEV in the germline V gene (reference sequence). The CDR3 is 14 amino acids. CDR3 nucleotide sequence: TGTGCCAGCAGGGGCGGGAGAGGGGTGGGTGAGCAGTTCTTC. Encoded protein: CASRGGRGVGEQFF.

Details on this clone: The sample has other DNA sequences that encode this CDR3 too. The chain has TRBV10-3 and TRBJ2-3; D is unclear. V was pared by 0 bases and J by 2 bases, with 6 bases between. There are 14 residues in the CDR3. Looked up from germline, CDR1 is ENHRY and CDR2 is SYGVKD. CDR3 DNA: TGTGCCATCAGTGAGTCCGGGTCCACAGATACGCAGTATTTT. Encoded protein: CAISESGSTDTQYF.

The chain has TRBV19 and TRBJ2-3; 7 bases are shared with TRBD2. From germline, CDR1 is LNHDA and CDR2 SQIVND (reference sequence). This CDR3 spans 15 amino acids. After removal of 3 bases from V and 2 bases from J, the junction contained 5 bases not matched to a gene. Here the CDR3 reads CASSIRDYHTDTQYF. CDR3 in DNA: TGTGCCAGTAGTATCCGGGACTACCACACAGATACGCAGTATTTT.

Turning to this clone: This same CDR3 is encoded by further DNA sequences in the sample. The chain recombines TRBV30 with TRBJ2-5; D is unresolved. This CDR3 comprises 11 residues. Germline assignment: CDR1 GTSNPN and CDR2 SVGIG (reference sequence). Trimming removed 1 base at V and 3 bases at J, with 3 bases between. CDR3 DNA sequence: TGTGCCTGGAGTGGAGAAGAGACCCAGTACTTC. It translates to CAWSGEETQYF. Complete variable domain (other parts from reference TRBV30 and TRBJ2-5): SQTIHQWPATLVQPVGSPLSLECTVEGTSNPNLYWYRQAAGRGLQLLFYSVGIGQISSEVPQNLSASRPQDRQFILSSKKLLLSDSGFYLCAWSGEETQYFGPGTRLLVL.

The CDR3 loop is CASSVVDRGTEAFF. The CDR3 DNA sequence: TGTGCCAGCTCAGTAGTTGACAGGGGGACTGAAGCTTTCTTT. This sequence joins TRBV18 and TRBJ1-1; 9 nucleotides align to TRBD1. The germline V gene encodes CDR1 KGHSH and CDR2 LQKENI. The V segment lost 5 bases and the J segment 5 bases; nucleotides outside the gene matches: 6. The CDR3 runs 14 residues. Full variable domain (outside the CDR3, taken from reference TRBV18 and TRBJ1-1): NAGVMQNPRHLVRRRGQEARLRCSPMKGHSHVYWYRQLPEEGLKFMVYLQKENIIDESGMPKERFSAEFPKEGPSILRIQQVVRGDSAAYFCASSVVDRGTEAFFGQGTRLTVV.

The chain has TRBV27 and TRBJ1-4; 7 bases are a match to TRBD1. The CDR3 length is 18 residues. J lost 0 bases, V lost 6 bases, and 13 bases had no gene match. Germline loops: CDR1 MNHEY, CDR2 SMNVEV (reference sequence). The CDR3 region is CASSPRGRGPATNEKLFF. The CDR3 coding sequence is TGTGCCAGCAGCCCAAGGGGGAGGGGGCCCGCAACTAATGAAAAACTGTTTTTT.

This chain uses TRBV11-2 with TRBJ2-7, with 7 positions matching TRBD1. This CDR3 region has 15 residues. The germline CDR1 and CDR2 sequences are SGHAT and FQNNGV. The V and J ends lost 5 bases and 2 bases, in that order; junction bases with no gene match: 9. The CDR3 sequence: CASSPRGGLTYEQYF. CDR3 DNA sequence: TGTGCCAGCAGCCCCAGAGGGGGCCTTACCTACGAGCAGTACTTC.

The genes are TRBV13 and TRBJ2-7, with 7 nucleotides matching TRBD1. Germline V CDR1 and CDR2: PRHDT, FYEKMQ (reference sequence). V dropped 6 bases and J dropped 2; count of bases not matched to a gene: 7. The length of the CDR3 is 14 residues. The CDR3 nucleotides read TGTGCCAGCAGAAGGACAGGACGGGCCTACGAGCAGTACTTC. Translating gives CASRRTGRAYEQYF.

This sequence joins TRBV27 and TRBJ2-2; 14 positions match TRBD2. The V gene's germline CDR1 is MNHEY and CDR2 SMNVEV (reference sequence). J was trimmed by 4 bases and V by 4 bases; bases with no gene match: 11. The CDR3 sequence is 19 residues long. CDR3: CASSSRTSGRFRVTGELFF. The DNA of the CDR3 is TGTGCCAGCAGTTCAAGGACTAGCGGGAGGTTCCGAGTCACCGGGGAGCTGTTTTTT.

CDR3 in amino acids: CASSNPPVTGDGGYTF. CDR3 in DNA: TGTGCCAGTAGCAACCCTCCCGTCACAGGGGACGGTGGCTACACCTTC. The rearrangement joins TRBV19 to TRBJ1-2, with 7 positions matching TRBD1. Germline-derived CDR1 and CDR2 are LNHDA and SQIVND (reference sequence). This CDR3 contains 16 residues. Trimming took 6 bases from V and 7 from J; bases not matched to a gene: 17.

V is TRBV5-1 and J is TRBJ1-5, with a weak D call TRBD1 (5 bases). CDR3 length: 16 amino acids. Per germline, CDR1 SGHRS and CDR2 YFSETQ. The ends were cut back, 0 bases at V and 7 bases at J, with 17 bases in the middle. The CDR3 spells CASSLEGREVGQPQHF. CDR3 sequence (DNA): TGCGCCAGCAGCTTGGAGGGCAGGGAGGTTGGGCAGCCCCAGCATTTT.

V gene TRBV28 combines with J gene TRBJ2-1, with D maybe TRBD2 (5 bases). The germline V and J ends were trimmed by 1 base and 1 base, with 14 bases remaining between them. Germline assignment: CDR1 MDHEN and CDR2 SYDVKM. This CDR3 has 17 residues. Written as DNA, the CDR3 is TGTGCCAGCAGTTTATACCTACTAGTTTCGTCCTACAATGAGCAGTTCTTC. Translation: CASSLYLLVSSYNEQFF. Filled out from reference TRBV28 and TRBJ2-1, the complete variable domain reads DVKVTQSSRYLVKRTGEKVFLECVQDMDHENMFWYRQDPGLGLRLIYFSYDVKMKEKGDIPEGYSVSREKKERFSLILESASTNQTSMYLCASSLYLLVSSYNEQFFGPGTRLTVL.

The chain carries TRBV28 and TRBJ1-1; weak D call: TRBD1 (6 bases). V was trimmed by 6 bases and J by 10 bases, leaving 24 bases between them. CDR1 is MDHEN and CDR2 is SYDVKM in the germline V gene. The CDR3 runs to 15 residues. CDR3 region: CASRRGDTGHKGAFF. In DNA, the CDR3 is TGTGCCAGCAGACGGGGGGATACAGGGCATAAGGGAGCTTTCTTT.

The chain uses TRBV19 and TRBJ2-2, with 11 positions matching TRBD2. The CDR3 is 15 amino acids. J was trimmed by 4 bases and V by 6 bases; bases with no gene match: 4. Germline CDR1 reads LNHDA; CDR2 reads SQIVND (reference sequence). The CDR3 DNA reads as TGTGCCAGTAGAGGACTAGCGGGTCGCACCGGGGAGCTGTTTTTT. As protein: CASRGLAGRTGELFF.